This TCR beta chain was recorded in a study of blood T cell repertoires in COVID-19. Study-wide background: The United States, Italy and Spain were the sources of the acute and convalescent COVID-19 samples. Sources were T cells, B-cell-depleted T cells, or PBMCs; the material itself was cDNA or gDNA.

The CDR3 contains 15 residues. V lost 6 bases to trimming and J lost 6 bases, with 20 bases between them. Germline-derived CDR1 and CDR2 are MRHNA and SNTAGT. In the authors' methods: By means of reference gene primer amplification, nucleated cell counts were estimated. Generated by immunoSEQ multiplex PCR, the TCRdb table keeps only in-frame clones and is missing some. The DNA was the basis for D and trimming; V, J and clone size are from that table. This sample has 220,000 or so clones, with 84% found just once. The chain couples TRBV6-4 to TRBJ1-1, with a weak D call TRBD1 (5 bases). The origin of this receptor is a man aged 30 to 45 with active or convalescent COVID-19. What was sequenced was peripheral blood. The CDR3 is CASRASGGGGSEAFF. The CDR3 DNA is TGTGCCAGCAGAGCCTCGGGGGGGGGAGGCTCTGAAGCTTTCTTT.